The rows below give T cell receptor beta chains drawn from one sample of a study of radiation and T cells in renal cell carcinoma. Assay used: immunoSEQ multiplex PCR; TCRdb lists only in-frame clones, some missing. Of some 60,000 clones in the sample, around 78% are singletons; the top ten hold approximately 7%. The sequencing used blood, collected from a patient whose treatment included radiotherapy and nephrectomy. These receptor sequences come from a man aged 55 to 69 with renal cell carcinoma. CDR3s include the opening cysteine and the closing phenylalanine or tryptophan. The D gene is left open where the match is weak. Clone size is given for some rows only: seen once, a few or many times, or a class if the clone is expanded.

v_call	clone_size	j_call	d_call	cdr3_nt	cdr3_aa
TRBV30	-	TRBJ2-7	-	TGTGCCTGGAGTGTACGAGTCCGTGACGAGCAGTACTTC	CAWSVRVRDEQYF
TRBV30	medium-sized	TRBJ1-2	-	TGTGCCTGGAGTGACCCCCACGGGACGGACTATGGCTACACCTTC	CAWSDPHGTDYGYTF
TRBV7-8	-	TRBJ2-7	-	TGTGCCAGCAGCCCCTACAGGGCTCCCGGGTACGAGCAGTACTTC	CASSPYRAPGYEQYF
TRBV15	-	TRBJ2-4	-	TGTGCCACCAGCAGGCTCAGTGGTATGGACATTCAGTACTTC	CATSRLSGMDIQYF
TRBV10-1	few	TRBJ2-5	-	TGCGCCAGCTCGAACAGTCTCCAAGAGACCCAGTACTTC	CASSNSLQETQYF
TRBV10-3	-	TRBJ1-6	-	TGTGCCATCAGTGAGAAAGGGGGTGAGTCACCCCTCCACTTT	CAISEKGGESPLHF
TRBV2	-	TRBJ2-1	TRBD1	TGTGCCAGCAGCAAAGGGGCCCCGACAGGGGCCCGAGGGACACAGTTCTTC	CASSKGAPTGARGTQFF
TRBV18	-	TRBJ1-1	TRBD1	TGTGCCAGCTCGTTAACACAGGGGGCGGGTACTGAAGCTTTCTTT	CASSLTQGAGTEAFF
TRBV2	-	TRBJ1-1	TRBD1	TGTGCCAGCAGTGTTGCAGGGGGCGCGACTGAAGCTTTCTTT	CASSVAGGATEAFF
TRBV11-3	-	TRBJ2-1	-	TGTGCCAGCAACCTAGACGGGGGGCTGTCCTACAATGAGCAGTTCTTC	CASNLDGGLSYNEQFF
TRBV7-9	-	TRBJ2-2	TRBD1	TGTGCCAGCAGCTTACTGACAGGGGGCACCGGGGAGCTGTTTTTT	CASSLLTGGTGELFF
TRBV2	-	TRBJ2-1	-	TGTGCCAGCAGGTTGGAGGGGGACCTCTCCTACAATGAGCAGTTCTTC	CASRLEGDLSYNEQFF
TRBV11-2	-	TRBJ2-2	-	TGTGCCAGCAGCTTAACAGGGAACACCGGGGAGCTGTTTTTT	CASSLTGNTGELFF
TRBV6-5	-	TRBJ2-3	-	TGTGCCAGCGCCCCCGGCGGGGTTAGCACAGATACGCAGTATTTT	CASAPGGVSTDTQYF
TRBV18	-	TRBJ2-1	TRBD1	TGTGCCAGCTCACCGGGGACAGGGGGCTTCAATGAGCAGTTCTTC	CASSPGTGGFNEQFF
TRBV7-2	-	TRBJ2-3	-	TGTGCCAGCAGCTCCAGACGCACAGGGTTTAGCACAGATACGCAGTATTTT	CASSSRRTGFSTDTQYF
TRBV7-9	-	TRBJ2-5	-	TGTGCCAGCAGCTGGGGTTCTTCAGAGACCCAGTACTTC	CASSWGSSETQYF
TRBV4-3	-	TRBJ1-6	-	TGCGCCAGCAGCCAAGGCTGGGATTCACCCCTCCACTTT	CASSQGWDSPLHF
TRBV14	-	TRBJ1-2	-	TGTGCCAGCAGCCAAGGACAGAACTATGGCTACACCTTC	CASSQGQNYGYTF
TRBV7-3	-	TRBJ2-3	-	TGTGCCAGCAGCTTAGGGCCCAGCACAGATACGCAGTATTTT	CASSLGPSTDTQYF
TRBV27	few	TRBJ2-5	-	TGTGCCAGCAGTTTAAGGCTAGGGAAAGAGACCCAGTACTTC	CASSLRLGKETQYF
TRBV18	-	TRBJ2-5	-	TGTGCCAGCTCCATTGGGGGGTCAGCCCAAGAGACCCAGTACTTC	CASSIGGSAQETQYF
TRBV9	-	TRBJ1-1	TRBD1	TGTGCCAGTAGGGGGACAGGGAACACTGAAGCTTTCTTT	CASRGTGNTEAFF
TRBV29-1	-	TRBJ1-2	TRBD1	TGCAGCGTTGTTAAGGGACAGCCTAACTATGGCTACACCTTC	CSVVKGQPNYGYTF
TRBV7-9	-	TRBJ2-7	-	TGTGCCAGCAGCTTAGATCGGGGAGAGCAGTACTTC	CASSLDRGEQYF
TRBV7-2	-	TRBJ2-3	TRBD2	TGTGCCAGCAGCATGAGCGGGGGGGACCAGTATTTT	CASSMSGGDQYF
TRBV5-6	-	TRBJ2-1	-	TGTGCCAGCAGCCCGGACAGTTACAATGAGCAGTTCTTC	CASSPDSYNEQFF
TRBV13	-	TRBJ1-2	TRBD1	TGTGCCAGCAGCCCCGCGGTCCCCCACAGGGGGCGTCTTTATGGCTACACCTTC	CASSPAVPHRGRLYGYTF
TRBV6-5	-	TRBJ1-4	-	TGTGCCAGCAGCGAAATTAGGGATGAAAAACTGTTTTTT	CASSEIRDEKLFF
TRBV7-2	-	TRBJ2-3	-	TGTGCCAGCAGCTCGGTGGGGAGCACAGATACGCAGTATTTT	CASSSVGSTDTQYF
TRBV25-1	-	TRBJ1-1	-	TGTGCCACACAGGGATGGACTGAAGCTTTCTTT	CATQGWTEAFF
TRBV30	-	TRBJ2-1	TRBD2	TGTGCCTGGAGTGTTGAGCGGGGGAATGAGCAGTTCTTC	CAWSVERGNEQFF
TRBV5-4	-	TRBJ1-4	TRBD1	TGTGCCAGCAGCTTAGACAGGGGGGTTAATGAAAAACTGTTTTTT	CASSLDRGVNEKLFF
TRBV2	-	TRBJ1-2	-	TGTGCCAGCAGTGAACAGGACTTCCTGGGGGGCAACTATGGCTACACCTTC	CASSEQDFLGGNYGYTF
TRBV12-5	-	TRBJ2-3	-	TGTGCTAGTGGTTTTGTGGGGCGGCGGACAGATACGCAGTATTTT	CASGFVGRRTDTQYF
TRBV9	-	TRBJ2-7	-	TGTGCCAGCACCGCGGGGCCTACCCATCTAAAGTACGAGCAGTACTTC	CASTAGPTHLKYEQYF
TRBV7-9	-	TRBJ2-1	-	TGTGCCACCAGAGACAGGGAGGGATACAATGAGCAGTTCTTC	CATRDREGYNEQFF